This T cell receptor (beta chain) was sequenced during a study of T cells in tumors after PD-1 blockade. Assay used: immunoSEQ multiplex PCR; TCRdb lists only in-frame clones, some missing. The table records tens of thousands of clones, under 80% of them present only once. This clone turned up a few times. What it binds is not known. Study-level findings and limits: Blood contained roughly 43% of the tumor's TCR clonotypes.

Template: tumor biopsy or peripheral blood genomic DNA, roughly 550-6,500 ng per sample. The V end was cut by 6 bases, the J end by 9 bases, with 15 bases between. Looked up from germline, CDR1 is LGHNT and CDR2 is FRNRAP. This CDR3 spans 13 amino acids. The material was PBMCs, obtained after anti-PD-1 treatment. The TCR comes from a human donor with basal cell carcinoma. The rearrangement uses TRBV12-5 and TRBJ2-1; tentatively, D is TRBD1 (8 bases). CDR3 coding DNA: TGTGCTAGTGGAAACAGGGGGGGGAGTGAGCAGTTCTTC. This gives the protein CASGNRGGSEQFF.